Only a few counts were recorded for the clone carrying this T cell receptor (beta chain). The antigen is undetermined. Expressed TCRB transcripts got sequenced, as all isolated RNA was reverse transcribed. TCRdb's copy holds only in-frame clones and misses some; the assay was immunoSEQ multiplex PCR. This table has some 700,000 clones, roughly 12% appearing once. V was cut by 8 bases and J by 9 bases, with 11 bases left in between. This CDR3 is built from 11 residues. Looked up from germline, CDR1 is LNHDA and CDR2 is SQIVND (reference sequence). This record belongs to a study of beta chain features in type 1 diabetes. Study-level findings and limits: Patients with Type 1 diabetes showed moderately but significantly shorter TCRB CDR3s in all four CD4+ subsets.

The sequenced sample was naive CD4+ T cells from blood. The gene calls are TRBV19 and TRBJ1-5; D gene ambiguous. The sequence derives from a man between 18 and 29 years old with type 1 diabetes. The chain's CDR3 is CASRLGGPQHF. In DNA, the CDR3 is TGTGCCAGTCGCCTCGGTGGGCCCCAGCATTTT.